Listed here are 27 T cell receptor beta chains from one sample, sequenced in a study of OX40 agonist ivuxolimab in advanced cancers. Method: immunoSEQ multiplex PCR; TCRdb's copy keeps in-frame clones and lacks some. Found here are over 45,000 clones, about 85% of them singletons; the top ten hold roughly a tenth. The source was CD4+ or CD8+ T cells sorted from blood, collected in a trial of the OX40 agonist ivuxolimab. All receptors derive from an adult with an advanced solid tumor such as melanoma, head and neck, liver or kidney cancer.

The CDR3 region is CASSSRDSSGNTIYF. CDR3 nucleotide sequence: TGTGCCAGCAGCTCACGCGACAGCTCTGGAAACACCATATATTTT. This rearrangement joins TRBV11-2 to TRBJ1-3; weak D call: TRBD1 (5 bases). This CDR3 comprises 15 residues. Trimming shortened V by 4 bases and J by 0 bases, and 10 bases separated the two germline ends. Germline V lookup: CDR1 SGHAT, CDR2 FQNNGV.

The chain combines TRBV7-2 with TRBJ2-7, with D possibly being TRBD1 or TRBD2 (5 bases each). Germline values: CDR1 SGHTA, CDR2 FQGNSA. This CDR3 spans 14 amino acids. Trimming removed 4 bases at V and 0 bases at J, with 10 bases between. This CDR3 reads CASSWGPSSYEQYF. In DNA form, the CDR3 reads TGTGCCAGCAGCTGGGGACCGAGCTCCTACGAGCAGTACTTC.

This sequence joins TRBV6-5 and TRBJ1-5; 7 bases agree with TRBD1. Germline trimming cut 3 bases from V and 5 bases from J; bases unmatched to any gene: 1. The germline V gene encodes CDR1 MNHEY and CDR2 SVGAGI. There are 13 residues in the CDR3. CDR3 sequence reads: CASSYDRDQPQHF. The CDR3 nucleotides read TGTGCCAGCAGTTATGACAGGGATCAGCCCCAGCATTTT.

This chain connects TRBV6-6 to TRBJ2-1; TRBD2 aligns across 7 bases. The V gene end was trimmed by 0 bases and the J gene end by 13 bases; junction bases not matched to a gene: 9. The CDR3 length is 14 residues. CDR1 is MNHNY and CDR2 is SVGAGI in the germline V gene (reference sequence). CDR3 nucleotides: TGTGCCAGCAGTTACTCGGGGGATTCGGGAGGCCAGTTCTTC. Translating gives CASSYSGDSGGQFF.

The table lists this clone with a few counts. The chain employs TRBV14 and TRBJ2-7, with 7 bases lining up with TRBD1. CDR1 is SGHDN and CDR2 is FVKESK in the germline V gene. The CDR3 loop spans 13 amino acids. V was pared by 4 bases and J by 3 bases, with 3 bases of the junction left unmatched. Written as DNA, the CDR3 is TGTGCCAGCAGCCGGGACAGAAACTACGAGCAGTACTTC. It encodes CASSRDRNYEQYF.

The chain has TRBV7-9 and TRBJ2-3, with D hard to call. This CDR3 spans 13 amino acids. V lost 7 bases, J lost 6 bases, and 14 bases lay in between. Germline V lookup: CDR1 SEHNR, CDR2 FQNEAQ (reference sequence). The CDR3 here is CASIQNGLDTQYF. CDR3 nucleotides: TGTGCCAGCATCCAAAATGGGCTTGATACGCAGTATTTT.

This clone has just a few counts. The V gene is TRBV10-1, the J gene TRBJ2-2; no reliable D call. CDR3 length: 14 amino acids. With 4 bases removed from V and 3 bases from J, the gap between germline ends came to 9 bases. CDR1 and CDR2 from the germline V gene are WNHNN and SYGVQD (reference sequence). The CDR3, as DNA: TGCGCCAGCAGTGGGGTCCTCGACACCGGGGAGCTGTTTTTT. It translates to CASSGVLDTGELFF.

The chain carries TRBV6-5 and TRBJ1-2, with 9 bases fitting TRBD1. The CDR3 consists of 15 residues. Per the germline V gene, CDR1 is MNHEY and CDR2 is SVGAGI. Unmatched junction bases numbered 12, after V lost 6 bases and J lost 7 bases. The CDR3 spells CASRPSPGQGIGYTF. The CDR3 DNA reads TGTGCCAGCAGACCCTCACCGGGACAGGGCATTGGCTACACCTTC.

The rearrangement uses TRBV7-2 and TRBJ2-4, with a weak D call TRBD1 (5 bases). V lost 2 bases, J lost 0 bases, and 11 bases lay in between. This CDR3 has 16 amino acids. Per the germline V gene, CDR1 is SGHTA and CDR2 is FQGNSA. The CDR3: CASSLRGRVAKNIQYF. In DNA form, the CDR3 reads TGTGCCAGCAGCTTAAGGGGCAGGGTAGCCAAAAACATTCAGTACTTC.

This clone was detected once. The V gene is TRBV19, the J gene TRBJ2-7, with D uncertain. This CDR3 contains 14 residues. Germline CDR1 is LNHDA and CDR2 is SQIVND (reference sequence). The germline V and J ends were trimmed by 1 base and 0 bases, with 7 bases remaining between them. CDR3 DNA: TGTGCCAGTAGTATAGGCGGACCCTCCTACGAGCAGTACTTC. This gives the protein CASSIGGPSYEQYF.

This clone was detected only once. The CDR3: CASSRDFYNEQFF. The DNA for the CDR3 is TGCGCCAGCAGCCGGGACTTCTACAATGAGCAGTTCTTC. V and J are TRBV5-1 and TRBJ2-1; D possibly corresponds to TRBD2 (6 bases). The germline V and J ends were trimmed by 4 bases and 3 bases, with 8 bases remaining between them. The V gene's germline CDR1 is SGHRS and CDR2 YFSETQ. CDR3 size: 13 residues.

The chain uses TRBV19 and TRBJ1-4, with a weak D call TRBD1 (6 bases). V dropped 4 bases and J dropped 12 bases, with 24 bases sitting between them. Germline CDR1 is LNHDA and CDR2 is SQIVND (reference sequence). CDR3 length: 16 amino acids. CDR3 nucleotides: TGTGCCAGTAGTAGGAGAGCCGGACAGCAAATGAAAGAACTGTTTTTT. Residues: CASSRRAGQQMKELFF. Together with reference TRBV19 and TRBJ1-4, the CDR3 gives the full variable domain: DGGITQSPKYLFRKEGQNVTLSCEQNLNHDAMYWYRQDPGQGLRLIYYSQIVNDFQKGDIAEGYSVSREKKESFPLTVTSAQKNPTAFYLCASSRRAGQQMKELFFGSGTQLSVL.

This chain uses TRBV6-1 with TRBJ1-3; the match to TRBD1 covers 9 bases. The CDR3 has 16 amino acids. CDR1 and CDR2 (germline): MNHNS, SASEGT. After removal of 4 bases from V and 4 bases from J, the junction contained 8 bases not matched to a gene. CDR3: CASSGPGTGKGNTIYF. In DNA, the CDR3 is TGTGCCAGCAGTGGACCCGGGACAGGGAAGGGAAACACCATATATTTT.

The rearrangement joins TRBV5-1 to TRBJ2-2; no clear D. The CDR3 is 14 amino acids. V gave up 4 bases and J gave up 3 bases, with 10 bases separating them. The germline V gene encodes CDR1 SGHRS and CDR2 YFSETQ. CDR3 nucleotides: TGCGCCAGCAGCCCCGACACCCACACCGGGGAGCTGTTTTTT. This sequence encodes CASSPDTHTGELFF.

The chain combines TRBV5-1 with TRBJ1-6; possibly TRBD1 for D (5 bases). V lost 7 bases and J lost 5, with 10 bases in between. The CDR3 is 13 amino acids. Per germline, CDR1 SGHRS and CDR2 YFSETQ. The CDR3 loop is CASSAGDNSPLHF. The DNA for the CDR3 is TGCGCCAGCTCCGCGGGGGATAATTCACCCCTCCACTTT.

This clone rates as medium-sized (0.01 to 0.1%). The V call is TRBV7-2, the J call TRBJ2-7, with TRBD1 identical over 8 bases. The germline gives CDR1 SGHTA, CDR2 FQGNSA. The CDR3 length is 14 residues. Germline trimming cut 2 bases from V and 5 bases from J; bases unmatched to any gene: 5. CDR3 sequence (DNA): TGTGCCAGCAGCTTAAACCAGGGGGCTGACGAGCAGTACTTC. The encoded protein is CASSLNQGADEQYF.

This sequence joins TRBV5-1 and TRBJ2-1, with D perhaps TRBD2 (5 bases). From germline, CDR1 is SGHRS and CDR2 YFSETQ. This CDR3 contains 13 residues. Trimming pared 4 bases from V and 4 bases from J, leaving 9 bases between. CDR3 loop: CASSPDSYNEQFF. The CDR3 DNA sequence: TGCGCCAGCAGCCCGGACTCTTACAATGAGCAGTTCTTC.

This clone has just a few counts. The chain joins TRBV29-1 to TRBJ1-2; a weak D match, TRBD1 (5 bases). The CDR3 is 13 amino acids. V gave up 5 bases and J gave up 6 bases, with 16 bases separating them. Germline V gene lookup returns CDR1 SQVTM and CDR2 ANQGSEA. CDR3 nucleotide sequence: TGCAGCGTTAAGGGGACGGTGTTTCATGGCTACACCTTC. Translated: CSVKGTVFHGYTF.

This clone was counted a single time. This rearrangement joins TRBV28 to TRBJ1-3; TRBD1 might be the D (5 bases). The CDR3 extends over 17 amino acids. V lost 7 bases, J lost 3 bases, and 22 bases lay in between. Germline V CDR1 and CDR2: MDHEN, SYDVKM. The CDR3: CASTSVDMAGIGNTIYF. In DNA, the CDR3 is TGTGCCAGCACGAGTGTTGACATGGCAGGGATTGGAAACACCATATATTTT.

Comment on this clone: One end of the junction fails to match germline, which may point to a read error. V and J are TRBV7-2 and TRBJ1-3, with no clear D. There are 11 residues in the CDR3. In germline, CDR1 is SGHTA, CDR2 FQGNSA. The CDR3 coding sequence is TGTGCCAGCAGCCGCGGTCACGGTGTTGATTTT. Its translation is CASSRGHGVDF.

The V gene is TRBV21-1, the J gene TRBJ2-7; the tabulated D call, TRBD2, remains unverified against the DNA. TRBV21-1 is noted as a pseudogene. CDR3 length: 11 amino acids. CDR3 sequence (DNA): TGTGCCAGCAGCCTAGTCTACGAGCAGTACTTC. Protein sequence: CASSLVYEQYF.

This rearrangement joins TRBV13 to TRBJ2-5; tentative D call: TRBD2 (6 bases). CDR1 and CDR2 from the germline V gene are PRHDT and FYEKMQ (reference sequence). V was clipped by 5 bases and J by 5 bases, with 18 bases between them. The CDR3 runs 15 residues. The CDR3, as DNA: TGTGCCAGCAGCCCGCGGGAAGGTGCACACGAGACCCAGTACTTC. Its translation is CASSPREGAHETQYF.

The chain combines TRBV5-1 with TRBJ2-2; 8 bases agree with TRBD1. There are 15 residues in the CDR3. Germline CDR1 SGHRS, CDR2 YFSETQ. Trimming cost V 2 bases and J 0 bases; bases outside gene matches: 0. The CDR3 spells CASSLQGANTGELFF. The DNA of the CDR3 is TGCGCCAGCAGCTTACAGGGGGCGAACACCGGGGAGCTGTTTTTT.

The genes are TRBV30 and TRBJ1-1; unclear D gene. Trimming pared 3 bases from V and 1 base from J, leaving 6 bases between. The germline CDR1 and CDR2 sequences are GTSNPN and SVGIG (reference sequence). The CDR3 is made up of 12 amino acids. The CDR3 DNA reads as TGTGCCTGGAGCAGAGAGAACACTGAAGCTTTCTTT. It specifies CAWSRENTEAFF. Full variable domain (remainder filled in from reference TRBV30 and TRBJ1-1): SQTIHQWPATLVQPVGSPLSLECTVEGTSNPNLYWYRQAAGRGLQLLFYSVGIGQISSEVPQNLSASRPQDRQFILSSKKLLLSDSGFYLCAWSRENTEAFFGQGTRLTVV.

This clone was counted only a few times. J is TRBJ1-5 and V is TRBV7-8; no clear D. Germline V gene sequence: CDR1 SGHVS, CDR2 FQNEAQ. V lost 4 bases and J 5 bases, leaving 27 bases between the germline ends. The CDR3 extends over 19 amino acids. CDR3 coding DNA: TGTGCCAGCAGCTCTCACGGTCTTTTCTTTACCCCCAGCGATCAGCCCCAGCATTTT. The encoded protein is CASSSHGLFFTPSDQPQHF. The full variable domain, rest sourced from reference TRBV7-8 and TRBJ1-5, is GAGVSQSPRYKVAKRGQDVALRCDPISGHVSLFWYQQALGQGPEFLTYFQNEAQLDKSGLPSDRFFAERPEGSVSTLKIQRTQQEDSAVYLCASSSHGLFFTPSDQPQHFGDGTRLSIL.

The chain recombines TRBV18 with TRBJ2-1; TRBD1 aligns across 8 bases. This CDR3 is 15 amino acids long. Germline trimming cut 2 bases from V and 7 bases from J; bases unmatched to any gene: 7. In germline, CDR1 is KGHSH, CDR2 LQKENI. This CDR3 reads CASSPRLTGGNEQFF. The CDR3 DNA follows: TGTGCCAGCTCACCAAGGTTAACAGGGGGGAATGAGCAGTTCTTC. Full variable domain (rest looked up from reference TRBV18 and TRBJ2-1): NAGVMQNPRHLVRRRGQEARLRCSPMKGHSHVYWYRQLPEEGLKFMVYLQKENIIDESGMPKERFSAEFPKEGPSILRIQQVVRGDSAAYFCASSPRLTGGNEQFFGPGTRLTVL.

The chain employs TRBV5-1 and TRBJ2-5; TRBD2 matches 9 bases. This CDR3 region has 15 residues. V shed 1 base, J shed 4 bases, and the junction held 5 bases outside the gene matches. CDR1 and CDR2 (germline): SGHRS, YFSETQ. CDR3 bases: TGCGCCAGCAGCTTGTGGTCTAGCGGGGTAGAGACCCAGTACTTC. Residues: CASSLWSSGVETQYF.